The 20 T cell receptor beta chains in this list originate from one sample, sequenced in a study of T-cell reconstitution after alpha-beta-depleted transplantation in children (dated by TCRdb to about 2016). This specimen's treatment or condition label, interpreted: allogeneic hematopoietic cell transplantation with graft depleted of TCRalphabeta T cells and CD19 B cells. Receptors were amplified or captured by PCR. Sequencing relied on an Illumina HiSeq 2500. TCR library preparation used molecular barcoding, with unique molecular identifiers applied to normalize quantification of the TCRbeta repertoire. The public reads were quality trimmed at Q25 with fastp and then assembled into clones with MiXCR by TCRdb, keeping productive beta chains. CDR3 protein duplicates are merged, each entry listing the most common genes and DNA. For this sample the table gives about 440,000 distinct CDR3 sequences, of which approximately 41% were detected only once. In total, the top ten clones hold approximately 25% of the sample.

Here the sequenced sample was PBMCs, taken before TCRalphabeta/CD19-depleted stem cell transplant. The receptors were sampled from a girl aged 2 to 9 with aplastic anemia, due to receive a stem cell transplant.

The CDR3 loop is CASKAGTSGSETQYF. CDR3 in DNA: TGTGCCAGCAAAGCCGGGACTAGCGGGAGTGAGACCCAGTACTTC. J is TRBJ2-5 and V is TRBV9; TRBD2 matches at 14 bases. This CDR3 comprises 15 residues. Germline CDR1 SGDLS, CDR2 YYNGEE. V shed 6 bases and J 5 bases; nucleotides not matched to a gene: 6. The full variable domain, with the rest looked up from reference TRBV9 and TRBJ2-5, is DSGVTQTPKHLITATGQRVTLRCSPRSGDLSVYWYQQSLDQGLQFLIQYYNGEERAKGNILERFSAQQFPDLHSELNLSSLELGDSALYFCASKAGTSGSETQYFGPGTRLLVL.

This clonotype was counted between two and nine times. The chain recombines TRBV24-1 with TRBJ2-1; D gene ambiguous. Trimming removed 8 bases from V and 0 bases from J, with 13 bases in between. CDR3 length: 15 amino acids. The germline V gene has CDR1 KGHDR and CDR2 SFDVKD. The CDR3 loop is CATIPRSSSYNEQFF. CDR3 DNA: TGTGCCACCATCCCCCGGTCCAGCTCCTACAATGAGCAGTTCTTC.

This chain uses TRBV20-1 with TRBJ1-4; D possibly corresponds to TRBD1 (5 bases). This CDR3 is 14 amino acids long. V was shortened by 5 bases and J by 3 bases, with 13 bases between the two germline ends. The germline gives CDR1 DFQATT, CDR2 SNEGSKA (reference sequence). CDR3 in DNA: TGCAGTGCTCGAAGTCCCAGGGCTAATGAAAAACTGTTTTTT. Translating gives CSARSPRANEKLFF.

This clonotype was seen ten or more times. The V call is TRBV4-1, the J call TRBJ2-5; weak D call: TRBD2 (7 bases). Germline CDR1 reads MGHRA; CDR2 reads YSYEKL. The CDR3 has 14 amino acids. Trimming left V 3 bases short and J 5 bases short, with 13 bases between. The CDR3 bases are TGCGCCAGCAGCCATCTAGGGGGGGGCGAGACCCAGTACTTC. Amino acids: CASSHLGGGETQYF.

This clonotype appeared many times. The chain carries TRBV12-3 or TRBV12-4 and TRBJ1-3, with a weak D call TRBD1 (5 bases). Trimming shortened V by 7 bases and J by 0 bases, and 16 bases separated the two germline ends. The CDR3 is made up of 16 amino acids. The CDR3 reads CASIPRDRSSGNTIYF. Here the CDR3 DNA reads TGTGCCAGCATCCCTCGGGACCGCAGCTCTGGAAACACCATATATTTT.

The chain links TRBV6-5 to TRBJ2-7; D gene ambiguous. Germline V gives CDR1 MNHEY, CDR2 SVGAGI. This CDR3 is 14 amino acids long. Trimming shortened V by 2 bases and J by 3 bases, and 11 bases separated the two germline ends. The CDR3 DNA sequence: TGTGCCAGCAGTTACGGCAGAGCTAACTACGAGCAGTACTTC. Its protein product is CASSYGRANYEQYF.

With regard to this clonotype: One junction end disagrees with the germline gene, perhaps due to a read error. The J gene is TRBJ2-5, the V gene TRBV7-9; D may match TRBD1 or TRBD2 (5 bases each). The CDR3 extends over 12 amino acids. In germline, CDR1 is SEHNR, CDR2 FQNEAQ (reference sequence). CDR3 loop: CASSWDGETQYF. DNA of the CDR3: TGTGCTAGCAGCTGGGACGGGGAGACCCAGTACTTC.

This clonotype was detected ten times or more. The CDR3 DNA reads TGTGCCAGCTCCCAAGGACTAGCGGGAGACACCGGGGAGCTGTTTTTT. Protein sequence: CASSQGLAGDTGELFF. V and J are TRBV18 and TRBJ2-2, with 13 positions matching TRBD2. The germline V gene has CDR1 KGHSH and CDR2 LQKENI. Losses at the gene ends were 6 bases for V and 3 bases for J; bases not matched to a gene: 4. The length of the CDR3 is 16 residues.

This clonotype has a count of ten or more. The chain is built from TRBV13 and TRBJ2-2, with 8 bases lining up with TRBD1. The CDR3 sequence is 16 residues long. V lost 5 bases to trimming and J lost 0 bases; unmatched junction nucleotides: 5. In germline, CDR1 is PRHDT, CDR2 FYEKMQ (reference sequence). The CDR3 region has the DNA TGTGCCAGCAGCCCGACAGGGGAATCGAACACCGGGGAGCTGTTTTTT. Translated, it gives CASSPTGESNTGELFF. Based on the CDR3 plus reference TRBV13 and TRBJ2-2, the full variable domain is AAGVIQSPRHLIKEKRETATLKCYPIPRHDTVYWYQQGPGQDPQFLISFYEKMQSDKGSIPDRFSAQQFSDYHSELNMSSLELGDSALYFCASSPTGESNTGELFFGEGSRLTVL.

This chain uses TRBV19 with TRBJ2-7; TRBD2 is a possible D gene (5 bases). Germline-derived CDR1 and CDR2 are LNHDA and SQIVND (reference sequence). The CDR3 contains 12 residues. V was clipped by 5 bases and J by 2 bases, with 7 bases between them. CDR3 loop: CASSGETYEQYF. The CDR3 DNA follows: TGTGCCAGTAGTGGGGAGACCTACGAGCAGTACTTC. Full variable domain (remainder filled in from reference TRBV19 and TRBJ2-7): DGGITQSPKYLFRKEGQNVTLSCEQNLNHDAMYWYRQDPGQGLRLIYYSQIVNDFQKGDIAEGYSVSREKKESFPLTVTSAQKNPTAFYLCASSGETYEQYFGPGTRLTVT.

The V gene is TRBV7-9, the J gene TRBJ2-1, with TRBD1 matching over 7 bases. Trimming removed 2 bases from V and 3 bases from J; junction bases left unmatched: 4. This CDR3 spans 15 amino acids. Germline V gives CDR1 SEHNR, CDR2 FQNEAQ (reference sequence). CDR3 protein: CASSLLRQGYNEQFF. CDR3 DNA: TGTGCCAGCAGCTTATTAAGACAGGGCTACAATGAGCAGTTCTTC.

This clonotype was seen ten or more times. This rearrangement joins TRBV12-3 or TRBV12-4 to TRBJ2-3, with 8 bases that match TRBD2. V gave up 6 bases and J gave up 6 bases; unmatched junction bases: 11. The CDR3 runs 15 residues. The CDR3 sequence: CASRNTAGGGDTQYF. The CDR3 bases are TGTGCCAGCAGGAATACCGCGGGGGGCGGTGATACGCAGTATTTT.

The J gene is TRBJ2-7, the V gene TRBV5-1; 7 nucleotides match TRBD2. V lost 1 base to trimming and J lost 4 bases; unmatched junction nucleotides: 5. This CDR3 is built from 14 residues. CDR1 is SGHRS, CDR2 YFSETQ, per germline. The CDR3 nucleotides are TGCGCCAGCAGCTTGTGGGCTAGCGGTTACGAGCAGTACTTC. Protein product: CASSLWASGYEQYF.

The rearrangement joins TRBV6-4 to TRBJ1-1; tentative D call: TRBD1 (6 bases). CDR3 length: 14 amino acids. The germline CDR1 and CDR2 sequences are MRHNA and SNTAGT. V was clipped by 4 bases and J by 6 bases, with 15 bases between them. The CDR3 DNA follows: TGTGCCAGCAGTGCCGGGGGGCAGGAGGCTGAAGCTTTCTTT. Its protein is CASSAGGQEAEAFF.

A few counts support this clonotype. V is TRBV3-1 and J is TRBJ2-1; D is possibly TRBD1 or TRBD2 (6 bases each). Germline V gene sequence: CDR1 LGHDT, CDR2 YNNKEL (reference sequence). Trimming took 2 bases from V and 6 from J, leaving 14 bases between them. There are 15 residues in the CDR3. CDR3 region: CASSQRGGNVNEQFF. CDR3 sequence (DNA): TGTGCCAGCAGCCAAAGAGGGGGGAATGTCAATGAGCAGTTCTTC.

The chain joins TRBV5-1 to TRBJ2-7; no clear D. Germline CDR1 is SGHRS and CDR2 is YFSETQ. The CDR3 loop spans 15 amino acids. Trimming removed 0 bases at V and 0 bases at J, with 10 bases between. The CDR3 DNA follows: TGCGCCAGCAGCTTGGGACACCGAGACTCCTACGAGCAGTACTTC. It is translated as CASSLGHRDSYEQYF. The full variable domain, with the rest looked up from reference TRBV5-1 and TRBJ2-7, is KAGVTQTPRYLIKTRGQQVTLSCSPISGHRSVSWYQQTPGQGLQFLFEYFSETQRNKGNFPGRFSGRQFSNSRSEMNVSTLELGDSALYLCASSLGHRDSYEQYFGPGTRLTVT.

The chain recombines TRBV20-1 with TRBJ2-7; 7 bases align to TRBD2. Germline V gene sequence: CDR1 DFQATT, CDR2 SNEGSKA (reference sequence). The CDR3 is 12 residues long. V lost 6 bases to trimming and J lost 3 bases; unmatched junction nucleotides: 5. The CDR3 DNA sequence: TGCAGTGCGGGGCGGGAGCTCTACGAGCAGTACTTC. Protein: CSAGRELYEQYF.

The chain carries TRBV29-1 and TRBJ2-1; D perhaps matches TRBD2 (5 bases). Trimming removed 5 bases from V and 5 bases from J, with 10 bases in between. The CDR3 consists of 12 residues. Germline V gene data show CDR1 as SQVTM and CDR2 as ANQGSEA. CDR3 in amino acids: CSVSGYNNEQFF. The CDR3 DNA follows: TGCAGCGTTAGCGGATACAACAATGAGCAGTTCTTC.

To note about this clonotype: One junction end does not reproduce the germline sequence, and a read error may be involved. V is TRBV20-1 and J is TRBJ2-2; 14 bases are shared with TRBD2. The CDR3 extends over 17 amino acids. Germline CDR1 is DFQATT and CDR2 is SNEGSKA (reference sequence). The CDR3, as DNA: TGCTGTGCTATTCGACTAGCGGGGGGGCCCGATACCGGGGAGCTGTTTTTT. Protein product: CCAIRLAGGPDTGELFF.

The CDR3 loop reads CASSSWTGDEQYF. The CDR3 DNA follows: TGTGCCAGCAGCTCTTGGACCGGGGACGAGCAGTACTTC. The gene calls are TRBV9 and TRBJ2-7, with D possibly being TRBD2 (5 bases). The CDR3 is 13 amino acids. Trimming left V 4 bases short and J 5 bases short, with 13 bases between. Looked up from germline, CDR1 is SGDLS and CDR2 is YYNGEE. Complete variable domain (other parts from reference TRBV9 and TRBJ2-7): DSGVTQTPKHLITATGQRVTLRCSPRSGDLSVYWYQQSLDQGLQFLIQYYNGEERAKGNILERFSAQQFPDLHSELNLSSLELGDSALYFCASSSWTGDEQYFGPGTRLTVT.